This entry lists 21 T cell receptor beta chains sequenced from one sample in a study of blood T cell repertoires in COVID-19. The table came from immunoSEQ multiplex PCR; TCRdb's copy has only in-frame clones and leaves some out. The table lists about 250,000 clones, approximately 89% of them singletons. The sample consisted of peripheral blood. These receptors all stem from a woman aged 40 to 50 who had recovered from COVID-19.

This clone was recorded only once. The chain combines TRBV28 with TRBJ2-7; D may be TRBD2 (5 bases). V lost 4 bases to trimming and J lost 2 bases, with 15 bases between them. The CDR3 sequence is 15 residues long. CDR1 is MDHEN and CDR2 is SYDVKM in the germline V gene. This chain's CDR3 is CASSSTDYPTYEQYF. The CDR3 coding sequence is TGTGCCAGCAGTTCTACCGACTACCCTACCTACGAGCAGTACTTC.

CDR3 DNA sequence: TGTGCCACCAGTGCCGGTTATAGCAATCAGCCCCAGCATTTT. Encoded protein: CATSAGYSNQPQHF. This chain joins TRBV24-1 and TRBJ1-5; D is undetermined. Trimming pared 5 bases from V and 0 bases from J, leaving 7 bases between. Germline V lookup: CDR1 KGHDR, CDR2 SFDVKD. The CDR3 consists of 14 residues.

V gene TRBV5-1 combines with J gene TRBJ2-6; 7 positions agree with TRBD1. CDR1 is SGHRS and CDR2 is YFSETQ in the germline V gene. V shed 3 bases and J 1 base; nucleotides not matched to a gene: 4. This CDR3 has 16 amino acids. CDR3 DNA: TGCGCCAGCAGCTCAGGACAGGCTTCTGGGGCCAACGTCCTGACTTTC. Its translation is CASSSGQASGANVLTF. Full variable domain (rest looked up from reference TRBV5-1 and TRBJ2-6): KAGVTQTPRYLIKTRGQQVTLSCSPISGHRSVSWYQQTPGQGLQFLFEYFSETQRNKGNFPGRFSGRQFSNSRSEMNVSTLELGDSALYLCASSSGQASGANVLTFGAGSRLTVL.

J is TRBJ2-7 and V is TRBV5-5, with unresolved D. CDR1 and CDR2 from the germline V gene are SGHKS and YYEKEE (reference sequence). The CDR3 is 12 residues long. The V end was cut by 2 bases, the J end by 5 bases, with 8 bases between. The CDR3 protein is CASSFGINEQYF. The CDR3 coding sequence is TGTGCCAGCAGCTTCGGTATAAACGAGCAGTACTTC.

A note on this clone: The sample contains more than one DNA sequence encoding this CDR3. V gene TRBV27 combines with J gene TRBJ1-1; D uncertain. Germline V gene sequence: CDR1 MNHEY, CDR2 SMNVEV (reference sequence). Trimming left V 0 bases short and J 6 bases short, with 8 bases between. This CDR3 contains 13 residues. DNA for the CDR3: TGTGCCAGCAGTTTATCCCGAGGCTCTGAAGCTTTCTTT. It specifies CASSLSRGSEAFF.

The V call is TRBV5-1, the J call TRBJ2-2; 8 bases agree with TRBD1. The CDR3 loop spans 15 amino acids. Looked up from germline, CDR1 is SGHRS and CDR2 is YFSETQ. V trimming: 6 bases; J trimming: 3 bases; junction bases outside the gene matches: 7. CDR3 nucleotide sequence: TGCGCCAGCAACCTGGACAGGGTCGACACCGGGGAGCTGTTTTTT. The encoded protein is CASNLDRVDTGELFF.

The gene calls are TRBV19 and TRBJ2-3; D ambiguous. CDR1 LNHDA and CDR2 SQIVND come from the germline V gene (reference sequence). This CDR3 comprises 13 residues. Trimming cost V 3 bases and J 1 base, with 5 bases left between them. The CDR3 DNA follows: TGTGCCAGTAGTATCGCAGGCACAGATACGCAGTATTTT. It yields the protein CASSIAGTDTQYF.

The chain combines TRBV10-3 with TRBJ2-7; tentatively, D is TRBD1 (5 bases). This CDR3 has 12 amino acids. Trimming cost V 4 bases and J 1 base, with 5 bases left between them. CDR1 ENHRY and CDR2 SYGVKD come from the germline V gene. CDR3 DNA sequence: TGTGCCATCAGTGGACAGTCCTACGAGCAGTACTTC. Translated: CAISGQSYEQYF.

The V call is TRBV15, the J call TRBJ1-1; possibly TRBD1 for D (5 bases). The germline V and J ends were trimmed by 3 bases and 1 base, with 9 bases remaining between them. This CDR3 has 14 amino acids. Germline V gene sequence: CDR1 LNHNV, CDR2 YYDKDF (reference sequence). The CDR3 DNA sequence: TGTGCCACCAGCAGGACAACAGGGAACACTGAAGCTTTCTTT. Translated, it gives CATSRTTGNTEAFF. Combining the CDR3 with reference TRBV15 and TRBJ1-1 gives the whole variable domain DAMVIQNPRYQVTQFGKPVTLSCSQTLNHNVMYWYQQKSSQAPKLLFHYYDKDFNNEADTPDNFQSRRPNTSFCFLDIRSPGLGDTAMYLCATSRTTGNTEAFFGQGTRLTVV.

The genes are TRBV5-1 and TRBJ1-1; D is possibly TRBD1 (5 bases). Germline V CDR1 and CDR2: SGHRS, YFSETQ. The CDR3 has 13 residues. V dropped 0 bases and J dropped 4 bases, with 7 bases sitting between them. The CDR3 region is CASSLGRATEAFF. CDR3 sequence (DNA): TGCGCCAGCAGCTTGGGCAGGGCCACTGAAGCTTTCTTT.

This clone occurred once. The rearrangement joins TRBV29-1 to TRBJ2-6; D is undetermined. Germline-derived CDR1 and CDR2 are SQVTM and ANQGSEA. Trimming cost V 4 bases and J 0 bases, with 4 bases left between them. The CDR3 contains 13 residues. This CDR3 is CSVGSSGANVLTF. CDR3 coding DNA: TGCAGCGTTGGCAGCTCTGGGGCCAACGTCCTGACTTTC.

The V and J genes are TRBV5-6 and TRBJ2-7; 10 nucleotides line up with TRBD2. The ends lost 1 base at V and 4 bases at J; junction bases unmatched: 2. This CDR3 region has 14 residues. Germline CDR1 and CDR2: SGHDT and YYEEEE. CDR3 amino acids: CASSLTSGVYEQYF. The CDR3 nucleotides read TGTGCCAGCAGCTTGACTAGCGGGGTATACGAGCAGTACTTC. The variable domain in full, completed from reference TRBV5-6 and TRBJ2-7, reads DAGVTQSPTHLIKTRGQQVTLRCSPKSGHDTVSWYQQALGQGPQFIFQYYEEEERQRGNFPDRFSGHQFPNYSSELNVNALLLGDSALYLCASSLTSGVYEQYFGPGTRLTVT.

Regarding this clone: A read error may produce the germline difference seen at one junction end. J is TRBJ2-1 and V is TRBV4-3, with 9 nucleotides matching TRBD2. The CDR3 length is 19 residues. CDR1 and CDR2 (germline): LGHNA, YSLEER. The CDR3 nucleotides read TGCGCCAGCAGCCAAGAATTTTCTCGCGGGAGGGCCTCCAACAATGAGCAGTTCTTC. Protein product: CASSQEFSRGRASNNEQFF.

This chain joins TRBV10-2 and TRBJ1-1; D might be TRBD1 (6 bases). The germline CDR1 and CDR2 sequences are WSHSY and SAAADI. The V end lost 3 bases, the J end lost 5 bases, and 13 bases lay between the germline ends. The CDR3 runs to 14 residues. The DNA of the CDR3 is TGCGCCAGCAGTGATGGCAGGGGCGGAACTGAAGCTTTCTTT. Its translation: CASSDGRGGTEAFF.

V gene TRBV3-1 (or the pseudogene TRBV3-2) combines with J gene TRBJ2-7; no firm D call. V lost 3 bases, J lost 5 bases, and 5 bases lay in between. This CDR3 spans 11 amino acids. Germline V lookup: CDR1 LGHDT, CDR2 YNNKEL (reference sequence). CDR3 protein: CASSQSHEQYF. Here the CDR3 DNA reads TGTGCCAGCAGCCAGAGTCACGAGCAGTACTTC.

The chain combines TRBV2 with TRBJ1-4, with TRBD1 as a possible D gene (6 bases). Germline loops: CDR1 SNHLY, CDR2 FYNNEI. The CDR3 contains 12 residues. V shed 7 bases and J shed 5 bases, with 8 bases lying between them. The CDR3 spells CASKGTNEKLFF. The CDR3 DNA follows: TGTGCCAGCAAGGGGACAAATGAAAAACTGTTTTTT.

This clone showed up just a few times. V usage is TRBV2 and J usage is TRBJ1-5; no clear D. CDR3 size: 14 residues. Trimming shortened V by 4 bases and J by 4 bases, and 11 bases separated the two germline ends. CDR1 SNHLY and CDR2 FYNNEI come from the germline V gene. This chain's CDR3 is CASSASTGNQPQHF. CDR3 bases: TGTGCCAGCAGTGCGAGTACCGGGAATCAGCCCCAGCATTTT.

This clone was found once. This chain joins TRBV11-3 and TRBJ1-2, with 9 bases matching TRBD1. V was clipped by 0 bases and J by 5 bases; unmatched bases: 7. The CDR3 is made up of 16 amino acids. The germline V gene encodes CDR1 SGHNT and CDR2 YENEEA. The CDR3 loop reads CASSLDGGQGSYGYTF. The CDR3 coding sequence is TGTGCCAGCAGCTTAGATGGGGGACAGGGTTCTTATGGCTACACCTTC.

The V gene is TRBV7-9, the J gene TRBJ2-1, with D possibly TRBD2 on 6 matching bases. Germline CDR1 and CDR2: SEHNR and FQNEAQ (reference sequence). This CDR3 comprises 15 residues. Trimming stripped 5 bases from V and 2 bases from J, with 13 bases between. CDR3 in amino acids: CASSLPGGTYNEQFF. In DNA form, the CDR3 reads TGTGCCAGCAGCCTTCCCGGGGGTACCTACAATGAGCAGTTCTTC. The entire variable domain, with the rest obtained from reference TRBV7-9 and TRBJ2-1, is as follows: DTGVSQNPRHKITKRGQNVTFRCDPISEHNRLYWYRQTLGQGPEFLTYFQNEAQLEKSRLLSDRFSAERPKGSFSTLEIQRTEQGDSAMYLCASSLPGGTYNEQFFGPGTRLTVL.

This rearrangement joins TRBV7-9 to TRBJ1-1; D remains unclear. CDR1 SEHNR and CDR2 FQNEAQ come from the germline V gene (reference sequence). This CDR3 spans 16 amino acids. Deletions cut 5 bases from V and 0 bases from J, with 16 bases between. DNA of the CDR3: TGTGCCAGCAGCGTAGGGTCAGGTCTTTTGAACACTGAAGCTTTCTTT. Its protein is CASSVGSGLLNTEAFF.

The chain links TRBV30 to TRBJ2-2; 9 bases agree with TRBD2. This CDR3 has 15 amino acids. Per germline, CDR1 GTSNPN and CDR2 SVGIG (reference sequence). V shed 1 base and J 6 bases; nucleotides not matched to a gene: 6. The CDR3 nucleotides are TGTGCCTGGAGTGGTAGTAGCGGGAGTTCCGGGGAGCTGTTTTTT. Translation gives CAWSGSSGSSGELFF.